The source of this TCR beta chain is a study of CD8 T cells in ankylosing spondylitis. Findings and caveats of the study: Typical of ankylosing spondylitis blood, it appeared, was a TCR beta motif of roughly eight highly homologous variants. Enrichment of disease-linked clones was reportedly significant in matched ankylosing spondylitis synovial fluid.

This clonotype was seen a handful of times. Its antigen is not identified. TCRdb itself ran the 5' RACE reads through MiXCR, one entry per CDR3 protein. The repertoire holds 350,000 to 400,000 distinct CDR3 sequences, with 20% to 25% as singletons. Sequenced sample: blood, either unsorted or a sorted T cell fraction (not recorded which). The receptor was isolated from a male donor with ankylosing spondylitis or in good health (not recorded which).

CDR3 coding DNA: TGTGCCAGCAGTGAACCATATAACAATGAGCAGTTCTTC. It specifies CASSEPYNNEQFF. The V and J genes are TRBV12-3 or TRBV12-4 and TRBJ2-1; no clear D. This CDR3 contains 13 residues. V was cut by 5 bases and J by 5 bases, with 10 bases left in between.